These 15 T cell receptor beta chains share one sample of origin, sequenced in a study of T cell responses to AZD1222 COVID-19 vaccine. Assay used: immunoSEQ multiplex PCR; TCRdb lists only in-frame clones, some missing. The sample lists under 200,000 clones; roughly nine tenths were seen once. Sample: peripheral blood, taken 28 days after the second dose of the MenACWY control vaccine. These receptors came from an adult who received the MenACWY meningococcal vaccine as a control.

The chain joins TRBV11-2 to TRBJ2-7; the D is unclear. The CDR3 runs 12 residues. CDR1 and CDR2 from the germline V gene are SGHAT and FQNNGV. The V end was cut by 4 bases, the J end by 3 bases, with 7 bases between. DNA of the CDR3: TGTGCCAGCAGCTCCGACTTCTACGAGCAGTACTTC. Translation: CASSSDFYEQYF.

The chain joins TRBV20-1 to TRBJ1-4; D gene ambiguous. Per the germline V gene, CDR1 is DFQATT and CDR2 is SNEGSKA (reference sequence). Trimming cost V 5 bases and J 6 bases, with 7 bases left between them. There are 11 residues in the CDR3. CDR3 nucleotide sequence: TGCAGTGCTGAACGGGATGAAAAACTGTTTTTT. Its protein is CSAERDEKLFF.

The chain is built from TRBV7-2 and TRBJ2-5; D remains unclear. V was trimmed by 1 base and J by 5 bases, leaving 11 bases between them. The CDR3 length is 14 residues. The germline gives CDR1 SGHTA, CDR2 FQGNSA. As DNA, the CDR3 is TGTGCCAGCAGCTTAGTCCCCGGAACGGAGACCCAGTACTTC. Its translation is CASSLVPGTETQYF. The whole variable domain, remainder taken from reference TRBV7-2 and TRBJ2-5, is GAGVSQSPSNKVTEKGKDVELRCDPISGHTALYWYRQSLGQGLEFLIYFQGNSAPDKSGLPSDRFSAERTGGSVSTLTIQRTQQEDSAVYLCASSLVPGTETQYFGPGTRLLVL.

DNA of the CDR3: TGTGCCATCAGTGGTACAGGGCGGGAAGCTTTCTTT. This gives the protein CAISGTGREAFF. The V call is TRBV10-3, the J call TRBJ1-1; tentative D call: TRBD1 (6 bases). CDR1 and CDR2 (germline): ENHRY, SYGVKD. CDR3 length: 12 amino acids. Trimming left V 4 bases short and J 8 bases short, with 11 bases between.

The rearrangement uses TRBV11-1 and TRBJ2-3; 8 positions agree with TRBD2. The CDR3 has 16 residues. CDR1 SGHAT and CDR2 FQDESV come from the germline V gene (reference sequence). The trim removed 1 base at V and 5 bases at J, leaving 8 bases unmatched. The CDR3 nucleotides are TGTGCCAGCAGCTTAGTTTCGGGACTAGTCGGAGATACGCAGTATTTT. Encoded protein: CASSLVSGLVGDTQYF.

This rearrangement joins TRBV27 to TRBJ2-2; D unresolved. The CDR3 contains 16 residues. Germline loops: CDR1 MNHEY, CDR2 SMNVEV (reference sequence). The ends were cut back, 6 bases at V and 0 bases at J, with 14 bases in the middle. CDR3 DNA: TGTGCCAGCAGCCCCTCTCCCCGGACGAACACCGGGGAGCTGTTTTTT. This sequence encodes CASSPSPRTNTGELFF.

The table lists this clone with a few counts. V is TRBV7-2 and J is TRBJ1-5; TRBD1 matches 11 bases. V shed 5 bases and J 6 bases; nucleotides not matched to a gene: 12. This CDR3 is 17 amino acids long. CDR1 is SGHTA and CDR2 is FQGNSA in the germline V gene. This chain's CDR3 is CASSLTGTGGSSQPQHF. The CDR3 nucleotides read TGTGCCAGCAGCCTCACGGGGACAGGGGGATCTTCTCAGCCCCAGCATTTT.

The J gene is TRBJ1-2, the V gene TRBV24-1; D possibly corresponds to TRBD1 (5 bases). CDR3 length equals 15 residues. Per the germline V gene, CDR1 is KGHDR and CDR2 is SFDVKD. V was cut by 9 bases and J by 4 bases, with 20 bases left in between. Here the CDR3 DNA reads TGTGCCACCGGCTTAGGGACTCAAAGTGGCTATGGCTACACCTTC. It codes for CATGLGTQSGYGYTF.

The chain has TRBV30 and TRBJ2-1; D possibly uses TRBD1 or TRBD2 (6 bases each). Germline V lookup: CDR1 GTSNPN, CDR2 SVGIG (reference sequence). The V end lost 1 base, the J end lost 9 bases, and 16 bases lay between the germline ends. The CDR3 runs 14 residues. CDR3 sequence reads: CAWSGGLGGSEQFF. DNA for the CDR3: TGTGCCTGGAGTGGAGGGTTGGGGGGCAGTGAGCAGTTCTTC.

The V gene is TRBV7-6, the J gene TRBJ1-3; D ambiguous. CDR3 size: 16 residues. Germline loops: CDR1 SGHVS, CDR2 FNYEAQ. Trimming pared 0 bases from V and 0 bases from J, leaving 9 bases between. CDR3 protein: CASSLATGASGNTIYF. DNA for the CDR3: TGTGCCAGCAGCTTAGCTACGGGAGCCTCTGGAAACACCATATATTTT.

Here the CDR3 DNA reads TGCGCCAGCAGGGAGGGGGGCCAAGAGACCCAGTACTTC. Protein product: CASREGGQETQYF. The chain recombines TRBV5-1 with TRBJ2-5; D is perhaps TRBD1 or TRBD2 (6 bases each). This CDR3 is built from 13 residues. CDR1 is SGHRS and CDR2 is YFSETQ in the germline V gene. The V gene lost 5 bases and the J gene lost 1 base, with 9 bases spanning the gap. Full variable domain (outside the CDR3, taken from reference TRBV5-1 and TRBJ2-5): KAGVTQTPRYLIKTRGQQVTLSCSPISGHRSVSWYQQTPGQGLQFLFEYFSETQRNKGNFPGRFSGRQFSNSRSEMNVSTLELGDSALYLCASREGGQETQYFGPGTRLLVL.

This chain joins TRBV6-4 and TRBJ1-6; a possible D gene is TRBD1 (5 bases). Germline CDR1 is MRHNA and CDR2 is SNTAGT. Trimming stripped 4 bases from V and 10 bases from J, with 14 bases between. The CDR3 runs to 14 residues. CDR3 protein: CASSVSGLGSPLHF. Written as DNA, the CDR3 is TGTGCCAGCAGTGTTTCAGGGTTGGGATCACCCCTCCACTTT.

The J gene is TRBJ2-7, the V gene TRBV6-2 or TRBV6-3; possibly TRBD1 or TRBD2 for D (5 bases each). The CDR3 extends over 12 amino acids. CDR1 is MNHEY and CDR2 is SVGEGT in the germline V gene. V lost 6 bases, J lost 4 bases, and 10 bases lay in between. The CDR3 DNA is TGTGCCAGCAGCCAGGGACGGTACGAGCAGTACTTC. This codes for CASSQGRYEQYF.

V gene TRBV28 combines with J gene TRBJ2-3, with 8 bases fitting TRBD2. Germline trimming cut 5 bases from V and 0 bases from J; bases unmatched to any gene: 7. Germline values: CDR1 MDHEN, CDR2 SYDVKM. The CDR3 runs 16 residues. As DNA, the CDR3 is TGTGCCAGCAGTATATTGCAGCGGGAGAGCACAGATACGCAGTATTTT. As protein: CASSILQRESTDTQYF. The entire variable domain, with the rest obtained from reference TRBV28 and TRBJ2-3, is as follows: DVKVTQSSRYLVKRTGEKVFLECVQDMDHENMFWYRQDPGLGLRLIYFSYDVKMKEKGDIPEGYSVSREKKERFSLILESASTNQTSMYLCASSILQRESTDTQYFGPGTRLTVL.

The chain employs TRBV5-1 and TRBJ2-7; maybe TRBD1 (6 bases). CDR1 and CDR2 (germline): SGHRS, YFSETQ. The CDR3 covers 13 residues. Deletions cut 7 bases from V and 5 bases from J, with 16 bases between. The CDR3 region is CASGPDRSHEQYF. In DNA form, the CDR3 reads TGCGCCAGCGGGCCAGACAGGTCCCACGAGCAGTACTTC.